These 13 T cell receptor beta chains were all obtained from the same sample, sequenced in a study of T cells in Graves' hyperthyroidism and ophthalmopathy. There were TCR beta CDR3 regions amplified from RNA transcripts. Researchers ran a first-round RT-PCR on the TCR CDR3 using the HTBI primer set. One entry per CDR3 protein results from TCRdb running MiXCR on the multiplex PCR reads. The sample records 490,000 or so distinct CDR3 sequences, less than 25% being singletons. The source material was blood. The receptors were sampled from a woman between 70 and 85 years old with Graves' ophthalmopathy.

This clonotype was detected only a few times. The rearrangement uses TRBV28 and TRBJ1-2; D is perhaps TRBD1 (5 bases). This CDR3 comprises 13 residues. Trimming left V 3 bases short and J 8 bases short, with 13 bases between. From germline, CDR1 is MDHEN and CDR2 SYDVKM. DNA for the CDR3: TGTGCCAGCAGTTTGGCCCTTAGGGGAGGCTACACCTTC. Its translation: CASSLALRGGYTF.

The chain recombines TRBV9 with TRBJ2-3; 8 bases align to TRBD1. This CDR3 region has 17 residues. Trimming took 4 bases from V and 2 from J; bases not matched to a gene: 12. Germline lookup yields CDR1 SGDLS and CDR2 YYNGEE. In nucleotides, the CDR3 is TGTGCCAGCAGCCCGGAAGGGGGACAGGCCCACACAGATACGCAGTATTTT. It specifies CASSPEGGQAHTDTQYF.

This clonotype has at least ten counts. This sequence joins TRBV5-1 and TRBJ2-3, with 7 bases fitting TRBD2. Germline CDR1 reads SGHRS; CDR2 reads YFSETQ. The CDR3 contains 16 residues. V lost 4 bases, J lost 0 bases, and 8 bases stayed unmatched. CDR3 nucleotide sequence: TGCGCCAGCAGCCTGACGGGAGCGGGAAGCACAGATACGCAGTATTTT. Protein: CASSLTGAGSTDTQYF.

The gene calls are TRBV5-1 and TRBJ1-4, with 7 bases identical to TRBD1. Trimming took 0 bases from V and 6 from J; bases not matched to a gene: 2. Germline V CDR1 and CDR2: SGHRS, YFSETQ. The CDR3 runs 14 residues. The chain's CDR3 is CASSLAGTDEKLFF. DNA of the CDR3: TGCGCCAGCAGCTTGGCCGGGACAGATGAAAAACTGTTTTTT.

V gene TRBV11-3 combines with J gene TRBJ2-3; no clear D. The CDR3 totals 14 residues. V was clipped by 5 bases and J by 0 bases, with 9 bases between them. Germline CDR1 reads SGHNT; CDR2 reads YENEEA. The CDR3 bases are TGTGCCAGCAGCCAGGACGGGAGCACAGATACGCAGTATTTT. As protein: CASSQDGSTDTQYF.

In this sample, this clonotype turned up a few times. J is TRBJ2-3 and V is TRBV7-9; D gene unclear. The V end was cut by 5 bases, the J end by 6 bases, with 9 bases between. The CDR3 extends over 12 amino acids. Germline-derived CDR1 and CDR2 are SEHNR and FQNEAQ (reference sequence). CDR3: CASSHERDTQYF. The CDR3 DNA reads as TGTGCCAGCAGCCATGAACGTGATACGCAGTATTTT.

This clonotype has just a few counts. The chain carries TRBV7-9 and TRBJ2-2; the D is unclear. In germline, CDR1 is SEHNR, CDR2 FQNEAQ (reference sequence). The CDR3 sequence is 15 residues long. The V end was cut by 2 bases, the J end by 5 bases, with 12 bases between. In DNA form, the CDR3 reads TGTGCCAGCAGCTTAACAGAGTTTTCGACCGGGGAGCTGTTTTTT. It is translated as CASSLTEFSTGELFF.

This clonotype was observed a few times. The chain links TRBV7-2 to TRBJ2-2; either TRBD1 or TRBD2 may supply D (5 bases each). Looked up from germline, CDR1 is SGHTA and CDR2 is FQGNSA. The CDR3 spans 15 residues. The V end was cut by 6 bases, the J end by 0 bases, with 11 bases between. DNA of the CDR3: TGTGCCAGCAGACAGGACTCCTCGAACACCGGGGAGCTGTTTTTT. Amino acid sequence: CASRQDSSNTGELFF.

This clonotype has ten or more counts. V usage is TRBV27 and J usage is TRBJ1-1; weak D call: TRBD1 (5 bases). Germline V gene data show CDR1 as MNHEY and CDR2 as SMNVEV (reference sequence). Deletions cut 0 bases from V and 7 bases from J, with 18 bases between. This CDR3 spans 16 amino acids. The CDR3, as DNA: TGTGCCAGCAGTTTATCCCCCCTTAACCGACAGAATGAAGCTTTCTTT. The encoded protein is CASSLSPLNRQNEAFF.

The J gene is TRBJ2-3, the V gene TRBV28, with D possibly TRBD2 on 5 matching bases. Deletions cut 8 bases from V and 3 bases from J, with 27 bases between. Germline V gives CDR1 MDHEN, CDR2 SYDVKM. The CDR3 is 18 residues long. CDR3 sequence reads: CASCTSLAEGRGTDTQYF. The CDR3 DNA follows: TGTGCCAGCTGTACCTCGCTCGCGGAAGGGAGAGGAACAGATACGCAGTATTTT.

Many counts were recorded for this clonotype. The chain combines TRBV11-2 with TRBJ1-2; tentative D call: TRBD1 (5 bases). CDR3 length: 14 residues. Germline V gene lookup returns CDR1 SGHAT and CDR2 FQNNGV. Trimming took off 5 bases at V and 8 bases at J, with 18 bases between the two ends. The CDR3 nucleotides are TGTGCCAGCAGCATGGACCAGACAGCCTTGGGCTACACCTTC. The encoded protein is CASSMDQTALGYTF.

This clonotype was observed a handful of times. V usage is TRBV5-5 and J usage is TRBJ2-7, with D unclear. In germline, CDR1 is SGHKS, CDR2 YYEKEE (reference sequence). There are 13 residues in the CDR3. Trimming removed 1 base from V and 6 bases from J, with 11 bases in between. The CDR3 region has the DNA TGTGCCAGCAGCTTGATTTCAGTGGGCGAGCAGTACTTC. It encodes CASSLISVGEQYF.

This clonotype was detected only a few times. This chain links TRBV24-1 with TRBJ2-3; D gene unclear. Trimming removed 3 bases at V and 2 bases at J, with 8 bases between. This CDR3 comprises 14 residues. The germline gives CDR1 KGHDR, CDR2 SFDVKD. This CDR3 is CATSDPRSTDTQYF. As DNA, the CDR3 is TGTGCCACCAGTGATCCCCGGTCCACAGATACGCAGTATTTT.